Each of the 2 T cell receptor beta chains below was sequenced from the same sample in a study of T cells in Graves' hyperthyroidism and ophthalmopathy. RNA transcripts gave rise to amplified TCR beta CDR3 regions. The HTBI primer set was used in a first-round RT-PCR of the TCR CDR3. TCRdb reprocessed the multiplex PCR reads via MiXCR and lists one record per CDR3 protein. This table holds over 550,000 distinct CDR3 sequences, 16% found once. Sequenced: blood. The receptors stem from a woman younger than 35 with Graves' hyperthyroidism.

In this sample, this clonotype turned up many times. This chain links TRBV2 with TRBJ2-7, with a tentative D call TRBD1 (6 bases). V gave up 2 bases and J gave up 2 bases, with 10 bases separating them. The CDR3 runs to 14 residues. Germline CDR1 SNHLY, CDR2 FYNNEI. The CDR3 nucleotides are TGTGCCAGCAGTGAAAGGGGGACCGCCTACGAGCAGTACTTC. This sequence encodes CASSERGTAYEQYF.

The V call is TRBV20-1, the J call TRBJ1-4, with TRBD1 as a possible D gene (5 bases). This CDR3 has 12 amino acids. Trimming removed 3 bases from V and 7 bases from J, with 9 bases in between. Looked up from germline, CDR1 is DFQATT and CDR2 is SNEGSKA (reference sequence). The CDR3 DNA is TGCAGTGCTAGCAGGGAGGGTGAAAAACTGTTTTTT. Residues: CSASREGEKLFF.